These 5 T cell receptor beta chains originate from one sample sequenced in a study of T cells after yellow fever vaccination. TCRdb re-called the 5' RACE reads through MiXCR, storing one row per CDR3 protein. The data show about 400,000 distinct CDR3 sequences, over 5% seen once. The sequencing used PBMCs, collected 5 days after the yellow fever booster vaccination. These receptors all come from a man under 40 who received the YFV17D yellow fever vaccine.

This clonotype was seen more than once but under ten times. V and J are TRBV20-1 and TRBJ2-1; 7 nucleotides match TRBD2. Per germline, CDR1 DFQATT and CDR2 SNEGSKA (reference sequence). This CDR3 spans 14 amino acids. After removal of 6 bases from V and 0 bases from J, the junction contained 5 bases not matched to a gene. CDR3 protein: CSAVAGSSYNEQFF. CDR3 sequence (DNA): TGCAGTGCCGTAGCGGGCAGCTCCTACAATGAGCAGTTCTTC.

The chain joins TRBV24-1 to TRBJ1-5; D gene ambiguous. Trimming cost V 5 bases and J 0 bases, with 7 bases left between them. The CDR3 covers 14 residues. CDR1 KGHDR and CDR2 SFDVKD come from the germline V gene. CDR3 loop: CATSGTVSNQPQHF. CDR3 nucleotide sequence: TGTGCCACCAGTGGGACGGTTAGCAATCAGCCCCAGCATTTT.

The chain links TRBV6-5 to TRBJ2-5, with a tentative D call TRBD2 (6 bases). The CDR3 spans 15 residues. V was trimmed by 3 bases and J by 0 bases, leaving 11 bases between them. Germline CDR1 and CDR2: MNHEY and SVGAGI. The CDR3 nucleotides read TGTGCCAGCAGTTATATTCCGGGAGACCAAGAGACCCAGTACTTC. This translates into CASSYIPGDQETQYF.

The sample holds many counts of this clonotype. This chain links TRBV29-1 with TRBJ2-3, with D possibly TRBD1 on 5 matching bases. Trimming left V 8 bases short and J 2 bases short, with 14 bases between. This CDR3 is 13 amino acids long. CDR1 is SQVTM and CDR2 is ANQGSEA in the germline V gene. CDR3 bases: TGCAGCTCCAGGACACCGTTCACAGATACGCAGTATTTT. Translation gives CSSRTPFTDTQYF.

The V call is TRBV28, the J call TRBJ1-1; 7 nucleotides line up with TRBD1. The CDR3 consists of 12 residues. Germline V gene data show CDR1 as MDHEN and CDR2 as SYDVKM. J was trimmed by 6 bases and V by 6 bases; bases with no gene match: 4. The CDR3 nucleotides read TGTGCCAGCAGGACAGGGAAGCCTGAAGCTTTCTTT. Amino acids: CASRTGKPEAFF.